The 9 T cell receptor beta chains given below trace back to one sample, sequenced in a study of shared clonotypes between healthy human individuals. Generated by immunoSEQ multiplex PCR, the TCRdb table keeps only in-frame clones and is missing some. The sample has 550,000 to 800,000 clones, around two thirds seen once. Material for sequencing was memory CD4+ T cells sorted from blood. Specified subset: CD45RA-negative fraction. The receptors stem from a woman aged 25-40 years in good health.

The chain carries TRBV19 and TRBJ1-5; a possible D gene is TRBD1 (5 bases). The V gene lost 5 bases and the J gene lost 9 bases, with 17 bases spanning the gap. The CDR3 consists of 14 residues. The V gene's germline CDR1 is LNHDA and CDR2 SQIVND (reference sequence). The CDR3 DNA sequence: TGTGCCAGTAGTTTCCAGCAGGGATGGAGGCCCCAGCATTTT. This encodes CASSFQQGWRPQHF. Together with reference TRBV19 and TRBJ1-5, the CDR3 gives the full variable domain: DGGITQSPKYLFRKEGQNVTLSCEQNLNHDAMYWYRQDPGQGLRLIYYSQIVNDFQKGDIAEGYSVSREKKESFPLTVTSAQKNPTAFYLCASSFQQGWRPQHFGDGTRLSIL.

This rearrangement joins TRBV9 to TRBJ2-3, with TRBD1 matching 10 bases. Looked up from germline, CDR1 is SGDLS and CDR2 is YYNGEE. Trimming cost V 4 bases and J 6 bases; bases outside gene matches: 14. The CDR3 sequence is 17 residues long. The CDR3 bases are TGTGCCAGCAGCCCCCCGGGACAGGGGTTCTATGACGATACGCAGTATTTT. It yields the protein CASSPPGQGFYDDTQYF.

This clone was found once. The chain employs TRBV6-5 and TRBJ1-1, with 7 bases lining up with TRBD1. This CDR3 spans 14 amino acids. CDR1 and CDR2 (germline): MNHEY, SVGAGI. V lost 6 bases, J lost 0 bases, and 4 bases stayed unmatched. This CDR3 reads CASSAGQMNTEAFF. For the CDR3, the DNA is TGTGCCAGCAGCGCGGGACAGATGAACACTGAAGCTTTCTTT.

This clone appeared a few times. This CDR3 is CASSNWQREGSYEQFF. The CDR3 nucleotides are TGTGCCAGCAGCAATTGGCAGCGGGAGGGTTCTTATGAGCAGTTCTTC. V usage is TRBV21-1 and J usage is TRBJ2-1; TRBD2, the D gene given by the table, was not confirmed from the DNA. TRBV21-1 is assigned pseudogene status. This CDR3 is 16 amino acids long.

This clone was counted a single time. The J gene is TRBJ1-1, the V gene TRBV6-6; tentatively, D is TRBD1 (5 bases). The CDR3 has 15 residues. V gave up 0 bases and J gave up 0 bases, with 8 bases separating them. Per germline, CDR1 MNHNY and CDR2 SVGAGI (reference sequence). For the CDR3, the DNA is TGTGCCAGCAGTTACTCCCCGACAGTGAACACTGAAGCTTTCTTT. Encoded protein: CASSYSPTVNTEAFF.

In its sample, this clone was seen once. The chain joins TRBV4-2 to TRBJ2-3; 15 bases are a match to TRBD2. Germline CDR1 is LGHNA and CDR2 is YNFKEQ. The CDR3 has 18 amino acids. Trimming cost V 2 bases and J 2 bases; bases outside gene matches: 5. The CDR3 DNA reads TGTGCCAGCAGCCAACGGGGACTAGCGGGAGGAAACACAGATACGCAGTATTTT. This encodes CASSQRGLAGGNTDTQYF.

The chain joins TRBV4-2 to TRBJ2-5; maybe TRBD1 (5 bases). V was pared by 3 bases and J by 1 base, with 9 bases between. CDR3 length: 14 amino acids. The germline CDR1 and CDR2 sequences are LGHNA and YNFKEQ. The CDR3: CASSHEDIQETQYF. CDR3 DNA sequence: TGTGCCAGCAGCCATGAGGACATCCAAGAGACCCAGTACTTC.

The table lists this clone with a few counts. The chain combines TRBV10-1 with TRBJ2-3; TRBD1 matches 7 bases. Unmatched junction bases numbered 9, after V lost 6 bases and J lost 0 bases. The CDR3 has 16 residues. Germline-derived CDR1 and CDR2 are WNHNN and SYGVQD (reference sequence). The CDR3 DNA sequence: TGCGCCAGCAGCGCCTCCTTACAGGGGAGCACAGATACGCAGTATTTT. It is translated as CASSASLQGSTDTQYF.

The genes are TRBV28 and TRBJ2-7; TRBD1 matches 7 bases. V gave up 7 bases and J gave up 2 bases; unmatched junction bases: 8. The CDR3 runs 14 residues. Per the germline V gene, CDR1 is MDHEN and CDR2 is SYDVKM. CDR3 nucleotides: TGTGCCAGCACCCCCCCCACAGGGGCCTACGAGCAGTACTTC. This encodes CASTPPTGAYEQYF.